Each of the 21 T cell receptor beta chains below was sequenced from the same sample in a study of T cells in Graves' hyperthyroidism and ophthalmopathy. TCR beta CDR3 regions were amplified from RNA transcripts. In the first-round RT-PCR of the TCR CDR3, the HTBI primer set was used. TCRdb re-called the multiplex PCR reads through MiXCR, storing one row per CDR3 protein. The sample contains around 300,000 distinct CDR3 sequences, approximately 16% of which appear only once. The sequencing input was blood. Receptor source: a woman aged 45 to 65 with Graves' hyperthyroidism that later progressed to Graves' ophthalmopathy.

This clonotype appeared many times. The V and J genes are TRBV9 and TRBJ1-1; D uncertain. V lost 3 bases and J 2 bases, leaving 14 bases between the germline ends. The germline V gene has CDR1 SGDLS and CDR2 YYNGEE. The CDR3 spans 15 residues. CDR3 sequence: CASSEGYDGNTEAFF. DNA of the CDR3: TGTGCCAGCAGCGAAGGCTATGACGGTAACACTGAAGCTTTCTTT.

This clonotype was picked up many times. The chain is built from TRBV28 and TRBJ2-1, with D uncertain. The V and J ends lost 2 bases and 5 bases respectively, with 7 bases between them. The CDR3 covers 13 residues. Germline V gives CDR1 MDHEN, CDR2 SYDVKM. The CDR3 region has the DNA TGTGCCAGCAGTTTAGGGTGGAACAATGAGCAGTTCTTC. Protein product: CASSLGWNNEQFF.

As regards this clonotype: A junction boundary mismatches the germline segment, possibly from a read error. The chain is built from TRBV11-1 and TRBJ2-7; 7 bases line up with TRBD1. CDR1 and CDR2 (germline): SGHAT, FQDESV (reference sequence). This CDR3 has 14 residues. The CDR3 reads CASSLTGSAYEQYF. The DNA for the CDR3 is TGCGCCAGCAGCTTGACAGGGTCCGCCTACGAGCAGTACTTC.

The rearrangement links TRBV5-6 to TRBJ2-4; a possible D gene is TRBD1 (6 bases). The germline gives CDR1 SGHDT, CDR2 YYEEEE. V lost 2 bases, J lost 1 base, and 7 bases lay in between. The CDR3 contains 14 residues. The CDR3 nucleotides read TGTGCCAGCAGCTTCCAGGGGGCCAAAAACATTCAGTACTTC. Residues: CASSFQGAKNIQYF.

Ten or more counts support this clonotype. The CDR3 spells CASSTLLRGDTEQFF. CDR3 nucleotides: TGTGCCAGCAGCACCCTTCTACGAGGGGATACTGAGCAGTTCTTC. The chain recombines TRBV27 with TRBJ2-1; D is perhaps TRBD1 or TRBD2 (5 bases each). The CDR3 consists of 15 residues. The V end lost 6 bases, the J end lost 9 bases, and 21 bases lay between the germline ends. Germline CDR1 and CDR2: MNHEY and SMNVEV (reference sequence).

This clonotype was counted between two and nine times. The chain uses TRBV10-3 and TRBJ2-1; 9 nucleotides match TRBD1. The germline V gene has CDR1 ENHRY and CDR2 SYGVKD. V dropped 7 bases and J dropped 4; count of bases not matched to a gene: 5. The CDR3 covers 14 residues. CDR3 DNA sequence: TGTGCCATCAACCCCGGGACAGGGTACAATGAGCAGTTCTTC. Amino acids: CAINPGTGYNEQFF.

CDR3 bases: TGCAGTGCTAGTGGACTCCCCGAGCAGTACTTC. Encoded protein: CSASGLPEQYF. The V gene is TRBV20-1, the J gene TRBJ2-7; the D gene is possibly TRBD2 (5 bases). Germline-derived CDR1 and CDR2 are DFQATT and SNEGSKA (reference sequence). This CDR3 is 11 amino acids long. V lost 3 bases and J lost 6, with 9 bases in between.

The CDR3 sequence: CSATLGAGDQPQHF. The CDR3 DNA sequence: TGCAGTGCTACCCTAGGTGCAGGAGATCAGCCCCAGCATTTT. The chain combines TRBV20-1 with TRBJ1-5; no reliable D call. Trimming took 4 bases from V and 5 from J, leaving 15 bases between them. The germline CDR1 and CDR2 sequences are DFQATT and SNEGSKA (reference sequence). The CDR3 spans 14 residues.

This clonotype was seen more than once but under ten times. A much larger clone differs from this one at a single base, so this may be a read error. The chain employs TRBV2 and TRBJ2-2; D unresolved. This CDR3 is 11 amino acids long. Germline assignment: CDR1 SNHLY and CDR2 FYNNEI. V was shortened by 11 bases and J by 6 bases, with 10 bases between the two germline ends. CDR3: CACGVAGELFF. The CDR3 DNA follows: TGTGCCTGTGGAGTGGCCGGGGAGCTGTTTTTT.

The rearrangement uses TRBV7-8 and TRBJ2-7, with D perhaps assigned TRBD1 or TRBD2 (6 bases each). The V gene's germline CDR1 is SGHVS and CDR2 FQNEAQ. This CDR3 spans 15 amino acids. The V end lost 0 bases, the J end lost 0 bases, and 9 bases lay between the germline ends. CDR3 bases: TGTGCCAGCAGCTTAGCCAGGGGAGGCTCCTACGAGCAGTACTTC. Amino acids: CASSLARGGSYEQYF. The full variable domain, completed using reference TRBV7-8 and TRBJ2-7, is GAGVSQSPRYKVAKRGQDVALRCDPISGHVSLFWYQQALGQGPEFLTYFQNEAQLDKSGLPSDRFFAERPEGSVSTLKIQRTQQEDSAVYLCASSLARGGSYEQYFGPGTRLTVT.

The chain recombines TRBV14 with TRBJ2-3; 8 nucleotides align to TRBD2. Germline V CDR1 and CDR2: SGHDN, FVKESK. The ends lost 5 bases at V and 2 bases at J; junction bases unmatched: 12. CDR3 length: 17 amino acids. The DNA of the CDR3 is TGTGCCAGCAGCGATCCAAGGAAGCGGGAGAACACAGATACGCAGTATTTT. Protein: CASSDPRKRENTDTQYF.

J is TRBJ2-2 and V is TRBV29-1; no clear D gene. V lost 4 bases, J lost 0 bases, and 12 bases lay in between. Per germline, CDR1 SQVTM and CDR2 ANQGSEA. The CDR3 is made up of 15 amino acids. CDR3 bases: TGCAGCGTTGTCTTCAACAGAGCGAACACCGGGGAGCTGTTTTTT. Translation: CSVVFNRANTGELFF.

V usage is TRBV5-1 and J usage is TRBJ1-4; 11 positions match TRBD1. The CDR3 runs 16 residues. The V gene's germline CDR1 is SGHRS and CDR2 YFSETQ. The V gene end was trimmed by 3 bases and the J gene end by 6 bases; junction bases not matched to a gene: 7. CDR3 in amino acids: CASSSRRTGGDEKLFF. The CDR3 DNA reads as TGCGCCAGCAGCTCGAGGCGGACAGGGGGCGATGAAAAACTGTTTTTT.

This clonotype was recorded a few times. The chain employs TRBV20-1 and TRBJ1-6; 7 bases map to TRBD1. The CDR3 runs 14 residues. CDR1 and CDR2 (germline): DFQATT, SNEGSKA (reference sequence). V dropped 5 bases and J dropped 6; count of bases not matched to a gene: 7. For the CDR3, the DNA is TGCAGTGCTTCTACGACAGGGACTAATTCACCCCTCCACTTT. Protein product: CSASTTGTNSPLHF.

This clonotype was seen only a few times. The V call is TRBV4-1, the J call TRBJ2-5; D gene uncertain. Germline CDR1 is MGHRA and CDR2 is YSYEKL. The CDR3 spans 14 residues. V was pared by 1 base and J by 2 bases, with 8 bases between. DNA for the CDR3: TGCGCCAGCAGCCAAGTGGGCCAGCAAGAGACCCAGTACTTC. Translating gives CASSQVGQQETQYF.

The chain has TRBV30 and TRBJ1-1; perhaps TRBD1 as D (6 bases). Trimming removed 1 base from V and 1 base from J, with 10 bases in between. Germline values: CDR1 GTSNPN, CDR2 SVGIG (reference sequence). This CDR3 is 14 amino acids long. The CDR3 DNA reads as TGTGCCTGGAGTGCCAGGGGTAGGAACACTGAAGCTTTCTTT. Amino acids: CAWSARGRNTEAFF.

This clonotype was counted at least ten times. The J gene is TRBJ2-7, the V gene TRBV20-1; 12 positions match TRBD2. Germline values: CDR1 DFQATT, CDR2 SNEGSKA (reference sequence). V shed 0 bases and J 3 bases; nucleotides not matched to a gene: 6. This CDR3 is 16 amino acids long. For the CDR3, the DNA is TGCAGTGCTAGAGATAGGACTAGCGGGGAGGGCTACGAGCAGTACTTC. Its protein product is CSARDRTSGEGYEQYF.

Only a few counts were recorded for this clonotype. The rearrangement joins TRBV19 to TRBJ2-2, with D uncertain. The CDR3 covers 13 residues. Between the trimmed V and J ends, which lost 2 bases and 5 bases, there was a span of 6 bases. The germline V gene encodes CDR1 LNHDA and CDR2 SQIVND (reference sequence). The CDR3 spells CASSIWLTGELFF. As DNA, the CDR3 is TGTGCCAGTAGTATATGGCTTACCGGGGAGCTGTTTTTT. The variable domain in full, with the rest retrieved from reference TRBV19 and TRBJ2-2, is DGGITQSPKYLFRKEGQNVTLSCEQNLNHDAMYWYRQDPGQGLRLIYYSQIVNDFQKGDIAEGYSVSREKKESFPLTVTSAQKNPTAFYLCASSIWLTGELFFGEGSRLTVL.

This clonotype was counted only a few times. The rearrangement links TRBV9 to TRBJ2-1, with D unclear. The CDR3 is 13 residues long. Germline loops: CDR1 SGDLS, CDR2 YYNGEE. Trimming cost V 1 base and J 6 bases, with 8 bases left between them. The CDR3: CASSVSSGNEQFF. CDR3 coding DNA: TGTGCCAGCAGCGTAAGTTCGGGCAATGAGCAGTTCTTC.

This clonotype was counted at least ten times. V and J are TRBV3-1 and TRBJ1-1; D ambiguous. This CDR3 has 15 amino acids. With 1 base removed from V and 5 bases from J, the gap between germline ends came to 14 bases. From germline, CDR1 is LGHDT and CDR2 YNNKEL (reference sequence). CDR3 DNA sequence: TGTGCCAGCAGCCAAGGAGGTCGCGGACCGACTGAAGCTTTCTTT. It encodes CASSQGGRGPTEAFF.

A note on this clonotype: A much larger clonotype is one base distant, so this may be a read error. V gene TRBV3-1 combines with J gene TRBJ2-1, with 13 bases identical to TRBD2. CDR1 and CDR2 (germline): LGHDT, YNNKEL (reference sequence). CDR3 size: 15 residues. CDR3 nucleotide sequence: TGTACCAGCAGCCGGATACTAGCGGGAGGGCCTGAGCAGTTCTTC. This translates into CTSSRILAGGPEQFF.